The clone carrying this T cell receptor beta chain was found a few times. Its target is unknown. The data are from a study of T cell repertoires in cytomegalovirus infection. Study at large: In the study, CMV epitopes included recently identified HLA-C-restricted and well-studied HLA-B-restricted ones. Public TCR beta signatures were indicative of both CMV infection and a matching HLA type.

CDR1 is ENHRY and CDR2 is SYGVKD in the germline V gene. Trimming took 6 bases from V and 10 from J; bases not matched to a gene: 3. CDR3 length: 12 amino acids. MiXCR was run by TCRdb on the reads, yielding one entry per CDR3 protein. Of about a million distinct CDR3 sequences listed, more than 25% were seen once; the top ten hold over 12%. Findings and caveats of the study: Summed public TCR beta family frequency identified CMV carriers bearing the relevant HLA. HLA-C-restricted CMV-specific TCR beta clonotypes were dominant in the ex vivo response.

Sequencing used cultured CD8+ T cells from PBMCs, obtained from culture after CMV antigen stimulation. This clonotype was obtained from a human donor in good health (CMV status not recorded). Some clones in this sample may be carry-over from other donors' samples. The gene calls are TRBV10-3 and TRBJ2-1; TRBD2 agrees at 10 bases. DNA of the CDR3: TGTGCCATCAGAACTAGCGGGGTAGAGCAGTTCTTC. Translated: CAIRTSGVEQFF.